This T cell receptor beta chain was recorded in a study of cytomegalovirus exposure and HLA in healthy donors. With respect to this clone: The antigen is unknown.

V lost 2 bases, J lost 3 bases, and 5 bases lay in between. This CDR3 spans 11 amino acids. The germline CDR1 and CDR2 sequences are GTSNPN and SVGIG (reference sequence). General observations from the study: Rarity marked most TCR sequences, yet some public TCRs occurred in many donors.

13 Jbeta primers and 60 Vbeta primers were used for the PCR. As handled by the study authors: An analysis that came later counted 60 million to 80 million unique TCR beta chains, approximately 9.9 million shared. Method: immunoSEQ multiplex PCR; TCRdb's copy keeps in-frame clones and lacks some. V and J calls and clone size follow that table, whereas D and trimming were derived from the DNA. The table lists fewer than 150,000 clones, approximately 71% of them singletons. The rearrangement links TRBV30 to TRBJ2-7; TRBD2 might be the D (5 bases). The sequence came from a man aged 25 to 45 in good health and CMV-seronegative. Sequenced material: PBMCs. The CDR3 is CAWSSGYEQYF. CDR3 nucleotides: TGTGCCTGGAGTAGCGGCTACGAGCAGTACTTC.